Sequencing of this TCR beta chain was carried out in a study of shared clonotypes between healthy human individuals. CDR1 is SNHLY, CDR2 FYNNEI, per germline. J gave up 2 bases and V 6 bases, and 6 bases lay outside the gene matches. The CDR3 has 15 residues. All donors were Caucasian adults living in Nashville, Tennessee. Clones were read by immunoSEQ multiplex PCR, and TCRdb kept only the in-frame ones, dropping some. The sample contains roughly 450,000 clones, approximately 85% of which appear only once. This clone was found a few times. Sequences were obtained from PBMCs. The J gene is TRBJ1-4, the V gene TRBV2; the match to TRBD1 covers 7 bases. The source of this sequence is a woman between 35 and 50 years old in good health. Some clones in this sample may be carry-over from other donors' samples. For the CDR3, the DNA is TGTGCCAGCAGAAGACAGGGCCAGACTAATGAAAAACTGTTTTTT. This sequence encodes CASRRQGQTNEKLFF. Looking up the rest from reference TRBV2 and TRBJ1-4 gives the full variable domain: EPEVTQTPSHQVTQMGQEVILRCVPISNHLYFYWYRQILGQKVEFLVSFYNNEISEKSEIFDDQFSVERPDGSNFTLKIRSTKLEDSAMYFCASRRQGQTNEKLFFGSGTQLSVL.